This T cell receptor beta chain was observed in a study of cytomegalovirus exposure and HLA in healthy donors. V lost 3 bases to trimming and J lost 0 bases, with 6 bases between them. Germline-derived CDR1 and CDR2 are SGHTA and FQGNSA. The CDR3 extends over 14 amino acids. Vbeta (60) and Jbeta (13) primers were used in the PCR. Only in-frame clones appear in the TCRdb table, and some are missing; sequencing was by immunoSEQ multiplex PCR. The repertoire holds about 200,000 clones, with less than 80% as singletons. The receptor was isolated from a woman aged 30 to 39 in good health and CMV-seropositive. Sample: PBMCs. This sequence joins TRBV7-2 and TRBJ2-1, with D unresolved. CDR3 bases: TGTGCCAGCAGCTTCCGGAGCTCCTACAATGAGCAGTTCTTC. Amino acid sequence: CASSFRSSYNEQFF.